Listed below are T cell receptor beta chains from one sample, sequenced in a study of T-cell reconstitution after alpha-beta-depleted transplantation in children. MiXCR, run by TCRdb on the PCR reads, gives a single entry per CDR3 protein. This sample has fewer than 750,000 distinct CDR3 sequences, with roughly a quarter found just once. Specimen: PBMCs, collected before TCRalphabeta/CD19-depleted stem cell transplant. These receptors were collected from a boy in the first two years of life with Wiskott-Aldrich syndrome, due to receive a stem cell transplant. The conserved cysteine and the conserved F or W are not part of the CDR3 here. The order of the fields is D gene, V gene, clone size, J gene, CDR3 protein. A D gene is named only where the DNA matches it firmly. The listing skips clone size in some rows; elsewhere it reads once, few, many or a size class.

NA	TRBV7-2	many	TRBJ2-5	ASSFDWEETQY
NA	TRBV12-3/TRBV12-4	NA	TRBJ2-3	ASSLLKDTQY
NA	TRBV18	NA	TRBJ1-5	ASSDGGQPQH
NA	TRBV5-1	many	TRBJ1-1	ASSLTGTEAF
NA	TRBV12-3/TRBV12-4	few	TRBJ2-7	ASTLDGTSNEQY
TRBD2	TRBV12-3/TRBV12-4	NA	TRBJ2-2	ASKLFGTRYGELF
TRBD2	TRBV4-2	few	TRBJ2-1	ASSQVQRGRYNEQF
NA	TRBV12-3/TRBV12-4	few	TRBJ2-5	ASSLSGFGETQY
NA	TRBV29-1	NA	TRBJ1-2	SVEVASGHRGYGYT
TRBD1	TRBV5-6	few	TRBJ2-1	ASSTIDRGGPHEQF
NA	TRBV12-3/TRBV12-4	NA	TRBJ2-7	ASSSGLLQAGEQY
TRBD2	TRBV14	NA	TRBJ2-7	ASSQRLAGLLSYEQY
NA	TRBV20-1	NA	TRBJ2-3	SATIGSADTQY
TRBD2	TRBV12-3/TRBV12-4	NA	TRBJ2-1	ASSRLAGDPSHNEQF
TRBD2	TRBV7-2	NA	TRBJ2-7	ASSQRFLAGVEQY
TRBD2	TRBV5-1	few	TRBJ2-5	ASSLWLAEETQY
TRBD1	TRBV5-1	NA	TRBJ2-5	ASSLDPGQIQETQY
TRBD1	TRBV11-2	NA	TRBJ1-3	ASSPLTPGQGFSGNTIY
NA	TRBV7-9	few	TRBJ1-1	ASSPLGREAF
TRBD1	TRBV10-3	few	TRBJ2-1	AIGAPGQGYYNEQF
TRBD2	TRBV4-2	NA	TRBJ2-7	ASSPARSGRAVYEQY
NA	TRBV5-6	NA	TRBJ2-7	ASSLARLLLEQY
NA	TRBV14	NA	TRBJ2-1	ASSQVVSARDEQF
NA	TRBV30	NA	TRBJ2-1	AWSASRGRSSYNEQF
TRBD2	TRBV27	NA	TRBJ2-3	ASKSPMLKAGGTQY
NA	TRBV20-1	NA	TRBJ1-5	SASPTGNQPQH
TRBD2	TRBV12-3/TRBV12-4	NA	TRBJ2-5	ASSLQLWASGESYQETQY
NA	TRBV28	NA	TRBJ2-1	ASNGLMEQF
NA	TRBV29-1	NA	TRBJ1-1	STRTVNTEAF
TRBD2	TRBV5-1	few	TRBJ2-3	ASSYFSGRRGDTQY